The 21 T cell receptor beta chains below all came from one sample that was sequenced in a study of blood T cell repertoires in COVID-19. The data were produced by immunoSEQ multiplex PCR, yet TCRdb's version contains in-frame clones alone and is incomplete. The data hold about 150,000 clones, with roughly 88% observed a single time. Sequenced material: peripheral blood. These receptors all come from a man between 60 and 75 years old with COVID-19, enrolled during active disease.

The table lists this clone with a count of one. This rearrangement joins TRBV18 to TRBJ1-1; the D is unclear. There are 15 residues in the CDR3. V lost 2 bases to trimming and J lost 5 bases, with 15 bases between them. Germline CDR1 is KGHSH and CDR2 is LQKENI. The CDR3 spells CASSPTKVPGTEAFF. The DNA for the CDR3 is TGTGCCAGCTCACCAACCAAGGTTCCGGGAACTGAAGCTTTCTTT.

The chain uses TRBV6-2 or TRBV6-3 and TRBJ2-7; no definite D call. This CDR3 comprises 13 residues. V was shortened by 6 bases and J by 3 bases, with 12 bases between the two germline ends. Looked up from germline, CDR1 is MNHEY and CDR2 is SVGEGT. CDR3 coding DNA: TGTGCCAGCAGCCCCAGACACGGCTACGAGCAGTACTTC. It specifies CASSPRHGYEQYF.

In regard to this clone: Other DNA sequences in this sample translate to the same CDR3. The CDR3 nucleotides read TGTGCCAGCAGCGTTGAGACAGGGAATTCACCCCTCCACTTT. It translates to CASSVETGNSPLHF. The rearrangement joins TRBV9 to TRBJ1-6; TRBD1 matches at 7 bases. The J segment lost 7 bases and the V segment lost 2 bases, leaving 3 bases of the junction unmatched. The CDR3 sequence is 14 residues long. CDR1 is SGDLS and CDR2 is YYNGEE in the germline V gene. The full variable domain, in which reference TRBV9 and TRBJ1-6 provide the parts outside the CDR3, is DSGVTQTPKHLITATGQRVTLRCSPRSGDLSVYWYQQSLDQGLQFLIQYYNGEERAKGNILERFSAQQFPDLHSELNLSSLELGDSALYFCASSVETGNSPLHFGNGTRLTVT.

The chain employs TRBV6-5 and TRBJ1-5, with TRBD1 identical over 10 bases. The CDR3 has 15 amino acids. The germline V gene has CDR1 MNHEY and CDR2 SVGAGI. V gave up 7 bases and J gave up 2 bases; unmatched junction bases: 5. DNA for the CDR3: TGTGCCAGCAAGGGACAGGGGAGAGGCAATCAGCCCCAGCATTTT. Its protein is CASKGQGRGNQPQHF.

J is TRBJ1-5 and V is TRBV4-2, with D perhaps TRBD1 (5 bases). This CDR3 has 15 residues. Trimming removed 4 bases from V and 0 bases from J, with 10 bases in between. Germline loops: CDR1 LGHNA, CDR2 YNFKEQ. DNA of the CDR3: TGTGCCAGCAGCCTCTGGGGGGATAGCAATCAGCCCCAGCATTTT. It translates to CASSLWGDSNQPQHF.

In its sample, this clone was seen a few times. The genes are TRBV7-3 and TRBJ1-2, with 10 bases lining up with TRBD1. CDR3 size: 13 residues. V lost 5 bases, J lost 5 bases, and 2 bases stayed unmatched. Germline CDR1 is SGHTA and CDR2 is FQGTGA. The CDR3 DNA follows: TGTGCCAGCAGCCCGGACAGGGGGTATGGCTACACCTTC. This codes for CASSPDRGYGYTF.

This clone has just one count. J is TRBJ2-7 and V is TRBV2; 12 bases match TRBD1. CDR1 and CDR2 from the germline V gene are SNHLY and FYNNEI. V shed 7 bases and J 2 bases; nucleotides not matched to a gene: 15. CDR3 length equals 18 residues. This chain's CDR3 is CASKPPGQGAQFPYEQYF. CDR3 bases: TGTGCCAGCAAGCCCCCGGGACAGGGGGCGCAGTTTCCCTACGAGCAGTACTTC.

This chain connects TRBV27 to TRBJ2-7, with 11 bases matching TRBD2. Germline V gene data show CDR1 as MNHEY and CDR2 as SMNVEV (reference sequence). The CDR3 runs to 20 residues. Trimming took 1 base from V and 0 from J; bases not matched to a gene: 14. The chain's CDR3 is CASSLFPTSPTSGSSYEQYF. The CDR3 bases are TGTGCCAGCAGTTTATTCCCGACTTCTCCAACTAGCGGGAGCTCCTACGAGCAGTACTTC.

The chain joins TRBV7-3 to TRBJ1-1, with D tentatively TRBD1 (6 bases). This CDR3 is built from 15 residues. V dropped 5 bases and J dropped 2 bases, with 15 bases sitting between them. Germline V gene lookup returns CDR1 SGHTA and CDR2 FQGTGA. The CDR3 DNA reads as TGTGCCAGCAGCCTCCACACGACAGGAAACACTGAAGCTTTCTTT. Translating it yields CASSLHTTGNTEAFF.

The CDR3 DNA is TGTGCCAGCAGCCCCGCGGTTGAGCAGTTCTTC. This gives the protein CASSPAVEQFF. This rearrangement joins TRBV7-2 to TRBJ2-1; D is undetermined. Per the germline V gene, CDR1 is SGHTA and CDR2 is FQGNSA. There are 11 residues in the CDR3. Trimming shortened V by 5 bases and J by 9 bases, and 8 bases separated the two germline ends.

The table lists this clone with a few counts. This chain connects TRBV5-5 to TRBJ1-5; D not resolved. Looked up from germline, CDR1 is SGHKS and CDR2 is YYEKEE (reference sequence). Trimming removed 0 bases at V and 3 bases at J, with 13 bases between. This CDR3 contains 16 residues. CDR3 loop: CASSLAPLINNQPQHF. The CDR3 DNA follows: TGTGCCAGCAGCTTGGCCCCCCTAATTAACAATCAGCCCCAGCATTTT.

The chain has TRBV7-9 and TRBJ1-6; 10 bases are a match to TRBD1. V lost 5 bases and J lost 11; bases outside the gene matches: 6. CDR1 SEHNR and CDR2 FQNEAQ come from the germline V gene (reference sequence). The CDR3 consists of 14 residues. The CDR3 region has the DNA TGTGCCAGCAGCGCAGACAGGGGGCTAACACCCCTCCACTTT. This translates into CASSADRGLTPLHF.

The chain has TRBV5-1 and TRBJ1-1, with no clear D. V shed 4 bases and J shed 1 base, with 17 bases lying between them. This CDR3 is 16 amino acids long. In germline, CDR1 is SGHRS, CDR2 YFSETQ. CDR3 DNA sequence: TGCGCCAGCAGCCTTCTGACCGGGAGAGGGAACACTGAAGCTTTCTTT. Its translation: CASSLLTGRGNTEAFF.

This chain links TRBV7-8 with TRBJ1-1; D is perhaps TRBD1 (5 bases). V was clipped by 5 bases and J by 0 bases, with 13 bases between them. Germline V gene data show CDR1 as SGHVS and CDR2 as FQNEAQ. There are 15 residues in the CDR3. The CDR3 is CASSGGGRVNTEAFF. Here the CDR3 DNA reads TGTGCCAGCAGCGGGGGGGGACGGGTGAACACTGAAGCTTTCTTT.

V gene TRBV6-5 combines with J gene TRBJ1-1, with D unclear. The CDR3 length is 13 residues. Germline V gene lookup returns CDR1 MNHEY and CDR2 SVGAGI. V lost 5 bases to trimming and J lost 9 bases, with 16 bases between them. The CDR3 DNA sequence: TGTGCCAGCAGTCCCTCCGTTTTGAGTCAAGCTTTCTTT. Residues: CASSPSVLSQAFF.

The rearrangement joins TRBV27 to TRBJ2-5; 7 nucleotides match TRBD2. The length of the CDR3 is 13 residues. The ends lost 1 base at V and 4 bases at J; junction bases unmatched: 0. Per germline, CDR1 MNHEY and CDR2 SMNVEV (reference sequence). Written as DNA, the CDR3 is TGTGCCAGCAGTTTATGGGAGGGAGAGACCCAGTACTTC. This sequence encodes CASSLWEGETQYF.

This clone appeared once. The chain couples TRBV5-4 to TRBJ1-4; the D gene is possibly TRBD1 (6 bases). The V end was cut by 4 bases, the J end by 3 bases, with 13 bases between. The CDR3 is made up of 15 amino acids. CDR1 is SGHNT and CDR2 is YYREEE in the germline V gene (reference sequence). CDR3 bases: TGTGCCAGCAGCCTCCGGGGGGGCTCTAATGAAAAACTGTTTTTT. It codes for CASSLRGGSNEKLFF.

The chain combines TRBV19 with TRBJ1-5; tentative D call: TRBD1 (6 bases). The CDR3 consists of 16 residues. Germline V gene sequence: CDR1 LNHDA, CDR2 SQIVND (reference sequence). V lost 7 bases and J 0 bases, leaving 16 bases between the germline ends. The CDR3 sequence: CASTLRTVHSNQPQHF. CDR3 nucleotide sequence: TGTGCCAGTACACTTCGGACAGTCCATAGCAATCAGCCCCAGCATTTT.

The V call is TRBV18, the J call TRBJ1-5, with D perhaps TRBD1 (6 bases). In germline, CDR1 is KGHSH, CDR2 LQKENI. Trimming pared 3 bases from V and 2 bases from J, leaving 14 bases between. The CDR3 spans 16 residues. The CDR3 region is CASSPTTNRGNQPQHF. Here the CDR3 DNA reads TGTGCCAGCTCACCCACGACCAACAGGGGCAATCAGCCCCAGCATTTT. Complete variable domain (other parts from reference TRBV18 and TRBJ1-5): NAGVMQNPRHLVRRRGQEARLRCSPMKGHSHVYWYRQLPEEGLKFMVYLQKENIIDESGMPKERFSAEFPKEGPSILRIQQVVRGDSAAYFCASSPTTNRGNQPQHFGDGTRLSIL.

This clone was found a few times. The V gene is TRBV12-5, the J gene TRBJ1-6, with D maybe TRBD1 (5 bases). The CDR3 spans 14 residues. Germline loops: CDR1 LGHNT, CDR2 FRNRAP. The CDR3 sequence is CVPPGLGVNSPLHF. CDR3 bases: TGTGTTCCCCCGGGACTCGGCGTTAATTCACCCCTCCACTTT.

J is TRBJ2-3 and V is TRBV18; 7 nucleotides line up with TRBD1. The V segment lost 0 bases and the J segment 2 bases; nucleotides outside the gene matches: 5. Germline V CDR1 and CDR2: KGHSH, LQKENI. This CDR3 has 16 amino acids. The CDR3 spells CASSPPGGLVTDTQYF. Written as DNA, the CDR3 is TGTGCCAGCTCACCACCAGGGGGCTTGGTCACAGATACGCAGTATTTT.